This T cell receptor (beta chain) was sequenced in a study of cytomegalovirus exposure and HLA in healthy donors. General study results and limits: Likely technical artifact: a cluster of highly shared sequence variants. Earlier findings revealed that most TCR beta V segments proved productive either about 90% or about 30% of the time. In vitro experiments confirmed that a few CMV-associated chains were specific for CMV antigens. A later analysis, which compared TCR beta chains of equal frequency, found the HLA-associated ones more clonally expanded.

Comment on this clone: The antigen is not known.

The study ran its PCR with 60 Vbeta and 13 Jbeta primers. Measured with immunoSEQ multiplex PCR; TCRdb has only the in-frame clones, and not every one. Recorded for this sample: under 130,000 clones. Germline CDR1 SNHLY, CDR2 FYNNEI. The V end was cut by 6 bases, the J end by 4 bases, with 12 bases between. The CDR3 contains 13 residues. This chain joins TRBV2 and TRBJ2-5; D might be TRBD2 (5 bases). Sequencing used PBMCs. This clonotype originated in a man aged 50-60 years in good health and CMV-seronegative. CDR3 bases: TGTGCCAGCAGGAATAGCGAGCTAGAGACCCAGTACTTC. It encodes CASRNSELETQYF.